This entry describes one TCR beta chain. In the authors' workflow: Amplification from reference gene primers served as the basis for estimated nucleated cell counts. The assay was immunoSEQ multiplex PCR, and TCRdb's table has in-frame clones only and misses some. D and trimming come from the DNA, and the V and J calls and clone size come from that table. The sample lists approximately 61,000 clones, around four fifths occurring once. The data belong to a study of blood T cell repertoires in COVID-19. Overall study context: Samples representing acute and convalescent COVID-19 were sourced from the United States, Italy and Spain.

The CDR3 spans 11 residues. Germline CDR1 and CDR2: MNHEY and SVGAGI. Deletions cut 8 bases from V and 7 bases from J, with 9 bases between. The receptor was isolated from a human donor in a cohort sampled during active COVID-19. Sample: peripheral blood. The chain links TRBV6-5 to TRBJ2-4; D is undetermined. The CDR3 nucleotides read TGTGCCAGCGGCCTCAATAACATTCAGTACTTC. Translating it yields CASGLNNIQYF.